This TCR beta chain emerged from a study of cytomegalovirus exposure and HLA in healthy donors. On the study more broadly: There were 350 to 400 genotyped donors. Of these, 75% to 85% fell in the genetic ancestry cluster associated with self-reported Caucasian donors. Study-wide findings and caveats: Further analysis was carried out later, and it showed several of the most significant clusters appearing linked to common viral pathogens. Follow-up analysis later connected one missense variant in DCLRE1C with trimming of TCR beta V- and J-genes.

CDR1 and CDR2 from the germline V gene are SGDLS and YYNGEE. Trimming cost V 0 bases and J 4 bases; bases outside gene matches: 0. CDR3 length: 15 residues. Researchers ran the PCR with 60 Vbeta and 13 Jbeta primers. The data were produced by immunoSEQ multiplex PCR, yet TCRdb's version contains in-frame clones alone and is incomplete. The sample includes about 160,000 clones, 75% to 80% of them seen just once. To note about this clone: The antigen is undetermined.

The chain uses TRBV9 and TRBJ2-2; 10 nucleotides align to TRBD1. What was sequenced was PBMCs. This sequence originates from a woman in her forties or fifties in good health and CMV-seropositive. This CDR3 reads CASSVGTGGTGELFF. The DNA for the CDR3 is TGTGCCAGCAGCGTAGGGACAGGGGGCACCGGGGAGCTGTTTTTT.